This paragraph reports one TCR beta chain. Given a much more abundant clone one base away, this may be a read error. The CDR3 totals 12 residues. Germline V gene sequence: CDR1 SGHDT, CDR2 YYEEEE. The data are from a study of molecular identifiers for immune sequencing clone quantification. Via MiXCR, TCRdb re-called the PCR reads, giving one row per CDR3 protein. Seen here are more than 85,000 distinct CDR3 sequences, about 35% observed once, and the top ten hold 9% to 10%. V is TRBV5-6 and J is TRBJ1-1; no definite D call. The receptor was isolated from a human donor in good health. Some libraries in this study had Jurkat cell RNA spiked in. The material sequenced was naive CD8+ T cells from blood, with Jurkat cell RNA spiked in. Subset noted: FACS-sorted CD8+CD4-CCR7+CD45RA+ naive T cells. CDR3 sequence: CASSLKGTEALF. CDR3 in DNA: TGTGCCAGCAGCTTGAAGGGAACTGAAGCTTTGTTT.